These T cell receptor beta chains were read from a single sample in a study of CD8+CD57+ T cells in acquired aplastic anemia. In TCRdb, the reads were re-called with MiXCR into one record per CDR3 protein. This sample has 250,000 to 300,000 distinct CDR3 sequences; about 56% occur once, and the top ten carry 6.5% to 10%. The specimen was sorted CD4+, CD8+, or CD8+CD57+ T cells (not recorded which) from PBMCs. Receptors originate from a human donor with severe aplastic anemia or a healthy control (not recorded which). Each CDR3 is given with its conserved first and last residue. The D gene is left open where the match is weak. Clone size is stated in some rows and not others, as once, few, many or a class when expanded.

d_call: TRBD1; v_call: TRBV7-9; clone_size: few; j_call: TRBJ2-1; cdr3_aa: CASSLGQGARNEQFF; cdr3_nt: TGTGCCAGCAGCTTAGGACAGGGGGCGCGCAATGAGCAGTTCTTC
d_call: -; v_call: TRBV6-4; clone_size: -; j_call: TRBJ1-2; cdr3_aa: CASSDSLRTGGYTF; cdr3_nt: TGTGCCAGCAGTGACTCGCTGAGGACTGGAGGCTACACCTTC
d_call: -; v_call: TRBV10-2; clone_size: few; j_call: TRBJ2-2; cdr3_aa: CASRYTNTGELFF; cdr3_nt: TGCGCCAGCAGATACACCAACACCGGGGAGCTGTTTTTT
d_call: TRBD2; v_call: TRBV3-1; clone_size: -; j_call: TRBJ2-5; cdr3_aa: CASSQEERGLTQYF; cdr3_nt: TGTGCCAGCAGCCAAGAGGAGCGGGGGTTAACCCAGTACTTC
d_call: TRBD2; v_call: TRBV20-1; clone_size: -; j_call: TRBJ2-1; cdr3_aa: CSASGGAEEQFF; cdr3_nt: TGCAGTGCTAGCGGGGGGGCGGAGGAGCAGTTCTTC
d_call: -; v_call: TRBV20-1; clone_size: -; j_call: TRBJ1-5; cdr3_aa: CSARRDTEYSNQPQHF; cdr3_nt: TGCAGTGCCAGAAGGGACACTGAATATAGCAATCAGCCCCAGCATTTT
d_call: -; v_call: TRBV7-3; clone_size: few; j_call: TRBJ1-2; cdr3_aa: CASSRKKGDSGYTF; cdr3_nt: TGTGCCAGCAGCCGTAAGAAGGGGGACTCTGGCTACACCTTC
d_call: -; v_call: TRBV14; clone_size: -; j_call: TRBJ1-2; cdr3_aa: CASSQDRNNNGCAF; cdr3_nt: TGTGCCAGCAGCCAAGACCGAAATAACAATGGCTGCGCCTTC
d_call: TRBD1; v_call: TRBV7-9; clone_size: few; j_call: TRBJ2-5; cdr3_aa: CASSTRDRGRETQYF; cdr3_nt: TGTGCCAGCAGCACCCGGGACAGGGGACGGGAGACCCAGTACTTC
d_call: -; v_call: TRBV29-1; clone_size: -; j_call: TRBJ1-1; cdr3_aa: CSVAKHSGVEAFF; cdr3_nt: TGCAGCGTTGCCAAGCATTCCGGAGTTGAAGCTTTCTTT
d_call: -; v_call: TRBV7-3; clone_size: -; j_call: TRBJ2-2; cdr3_aa: CASSFNGSGELFF; cdr3_nt: TGTGCCAGCAGCTTTAACGGGTCGGGGGAGCTGTTTTTT
d_call: TRBD2; v_call: TRBV7-9; clone_size: -; j_call: TRBJ2-7; cdr3_aa: CASSFTSGRGGNEQYF; cdr3_nt: TGTGCCAGCAGCTTCACTAGCGGGAGAGGGGGAAACGAGCAGTACTTC
d_call: -; v_call: TRBV7-9; clone_size: -; j_call: TRBJ2-7; cdr3_aa: CASSVQGRSVYEQYF; cdr3_nt: TGTGCCAGCAGCGTACAGGGTCGAAGCGTATACGAGCAGTACTTC
d_call: -; v_call: TRBV7-3; clone_size: -; j_call: TRBJ2-1; cdr3_aa: CASSFLKGNEQFF; cdr3_nt: TGTGCCAGCAGCTTTCTGAAGGGAAATGAGCAGTTCTTC
d_call: -; v_call: TRBV7-9; clone_size: once; j_call: TRBJ1-4; cdr3_aa: CASSIALSNEKLFF; cdr3_nt: TGTGCCAGCAGCATCGCTTTGTCTAATGAGAAACTGTTTTTT
d_call: TRBD1; v_call: TRBV5-1; clone_size: -; j_call: TRBJ2-1; cdr3_aa: CASSREGQGINEQLF; cdr3_nt: TGCGCCAGCAGCCGGGAAGGACAGGGGATCAATGAGCAGCTCTTC
d_call: -; v_call: TRBV7-9; clone_size: -; j_call: TRBJ2-7; cdr3_aa: CARADRRWDWGRYEQYF; cdr3_nt: TGTGCCAGGGCGGACCGCCGTTGGGACTGGGGGAGGTACGAGCAGTACTTC
d_call: -; v_call: TRBV10-3; clone_size: many; j_call: TRBJ2-5; cdr3_aa: CAIRPQGLQETQYF; cdr3_nt: TGTGCCATCAGGCCACAGGGACTGCAAGAGACCCAGTACTTC
d_call: -; v_call: TRBV7-9; clone_size: -; j_call: TRBJ1-2; cdr3_aa: CASSSGAGSLFYGYTF; cdr3_nt: TGTGCCAGCAGCTCGGGGGCGGGGAGCCTCTTCTATGGCTACACCTTC
d_call: TRBD1; v_call: TRBV2; clone_size: -; j_call: TRBJ1-6; cdr3_aa: CASSERGQSNSPLHF; cdr3_nt: TGTGCCAGCAGTGAAAGGGGACAGAGCAATTCACCCCTCCACTTT
d_call: TRBD1; v_call: TRBV5-8; clone_size: -; j_call: TRBJ1-1; cdr3_aa: CASSRLRDRAAAFF; cdr3_nt: TGTGCCAGCAGCCGCCTCCGGGACAGGGCAGCAGCTTTCTTT
d_call: -; v_call: TRBV19; clone_size: -; j_call: TRBJ1-5; cdr3_aa: CATQQGTQPQHF; cdr3_nt: TGTGCCACCCAGCAAGGGACGCAGCCCCAGCATTTT
d_call: -; v_call: TRBV19; clone_size: many; j_call: TRBJ1-6; cdr3_aa: CASSIGGRGDSPLHF; cdr3_nt: TGTGCCAGTAGTATAGGCGGCAGGGGAGATTCACCCCTCCACTTT
d_call: TRBD1; v_call: TRBV20-1; clone_size: many; j_call: TRBJ1-1; cdr3_aa: CSASGGQTEAFF; cdr3_nt: TGCAGTGCTAGCGGGGGACAGACTGAAGCTTTCTTT
d_call: TRBD1; v_call: TRBV9; clone_size: many; j_call: TRBJ2-7; cdr3_aa: CASSVDGQGADEQYF; cdr3_nt: TGTGCCAGCAGCGTAGATGGGCAGGGGGCAGACGAGCAGTACTTC
d_call: TRBD2; v_call: TRBV7-3; clone_size: few; j_call: TRBJ2-5; cdr3_aa: CASSEGLAGEGETQYF; cdr3_nt: TGTGCCAGCAGCGAGGGACTAGCGGGGGAAGGAGAGACCCAGTACTTC
d_call: -; v_call: TRBV20-1; clone_size: many; j_call: TRBJ1-1; cdr3_aa: CSATGHQNTEAFF; cdr3_nt: TGCAGTGCCACGGGACACCAGAACACTGAAGCTTTCTTT
d_call: -; v_call: TRBV6-4; clone_size: few; j_call: TRBJ2-3; cdr3_aa: CASQSTDTQYF; cdr3_nt: TGTGCCAGCCAAAGCACAGATACGCAGTATTTT
d_call: -; v_call: TRBV7-2; clone_size: -; j_call: TRBJ2-3; cdr3_aa: CASKGPDTQYF; cdr3_nt: TGTGCCAGCAAGGGTCCAGATACGCAGTATTTT
d_call: TRBD2; v_call: TRBV2; clone_size: -; j_call: TRBJ2-1; cdr3_aa: CASVEGLATYNEQFF; cdr3_nt: TGTGCCAGCGTAGAAGGACTAGCCACCTACAATGAGCAGTTCTTC
d_call: -; v_call: TRBV6-1; clone_size: many; j_call: TRBJ1-4; cdr3_aa: CASRPTRSTNEKLFF; cdr3_nt: TGTGCCAGCAGGCCGACACGGTCAACTAATGAAAAACTGTTTTTT
d_call: -; v_call: TRBV15; clone_size: few; j_call: TRBJ2-7; cdr3_aa: CATSRDRGRYEQYF; cdr3_nt: TGTGCCACCAGCAGAGATAGGGGCCGATACGAGCAGTACTTC
d_call: TRBD2; v_call: TRBV30; clone_size: many; j_call: TRBJ2-7; cdr3_aa: CAWSVTSGRYYEQYF; cdr3_nt: TGTGCCTGGAGTGTAACTAGCGGGCGATACTACGAGCAGTACTTC